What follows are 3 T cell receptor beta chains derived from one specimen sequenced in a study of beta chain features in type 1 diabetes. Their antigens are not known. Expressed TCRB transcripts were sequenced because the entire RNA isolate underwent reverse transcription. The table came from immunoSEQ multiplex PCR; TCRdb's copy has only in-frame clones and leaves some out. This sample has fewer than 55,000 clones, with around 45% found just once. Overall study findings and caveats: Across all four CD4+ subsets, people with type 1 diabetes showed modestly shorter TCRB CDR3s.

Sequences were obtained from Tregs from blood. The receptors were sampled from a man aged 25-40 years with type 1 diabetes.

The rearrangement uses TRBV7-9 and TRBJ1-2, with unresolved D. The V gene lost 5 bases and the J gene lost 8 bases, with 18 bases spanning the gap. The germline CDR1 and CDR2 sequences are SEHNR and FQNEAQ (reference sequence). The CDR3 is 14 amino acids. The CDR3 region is CASSPGWQVGGYTF. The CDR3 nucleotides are TGTGCCAGCAGCCCGGGGTGGCAGGTGGGCGGCTACACCTTC.

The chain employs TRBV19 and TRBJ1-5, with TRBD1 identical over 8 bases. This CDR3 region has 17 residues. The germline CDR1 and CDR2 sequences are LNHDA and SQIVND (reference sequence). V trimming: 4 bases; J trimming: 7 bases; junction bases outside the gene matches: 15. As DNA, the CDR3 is TGTGCCAGTAGTAAACCCACCTTGACAGGGGCAAGCCAGCCCCAGCATTTT. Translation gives CASSKPTLTGASQPQHF. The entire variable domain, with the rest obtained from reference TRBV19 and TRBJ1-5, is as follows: DGGITQSPKYLFRKEGQNVTLSCEQNLNHDAMYWYRQDPGQGLRLIYYSQIVNDFQKGDIAEGYSVSREKKESFPLTVTSAQKNPTAFYLCASSKPTLTGASQPQHFGDGTRLSIL.

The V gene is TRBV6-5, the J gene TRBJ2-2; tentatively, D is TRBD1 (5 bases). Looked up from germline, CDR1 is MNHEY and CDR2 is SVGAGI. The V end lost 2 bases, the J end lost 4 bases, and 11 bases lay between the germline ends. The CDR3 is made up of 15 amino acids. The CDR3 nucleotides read TGTGCCAGCAGTTACGCAGGACAAATCACCGGGGAGCTGTTTTTT. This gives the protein CASSYAGQITGELFF.